This TCR beta chain emerged from a study of human T cells and chemical hapten exposure. Across the study: Variability of per-sample TCR yields stemmed mainly from small differences in pooled library volume.

The CDR3 loop spans 16 amino acids. The V gene end was trimmed by 1 base and the J gene end by 4 bases; junction bases not matched to a gene: 5. The germline gives CDR1 SEHNR, CDR2 FQNEAQ (reference sequence). Total RNA came from unfractionated whole blood. The study used a library that attached unique molecular identifiers to individual cDNA molecules. In the original processing: The number of TCRs in each sample had a median of about 96,000 and spanned about 20,000 to 700,000. TCRdb ran MiXCR on the 5' RACE reads and lists one entry per CDR3 protein. The V and J calls follow TCRdb's processing rather than the paper's. The table lists about 81,000 distinct CDR3 sequences, 6.5% to 8.5% of them singletons. Broader study findings: After DPC sensitization, TCRs above 1 in 1000 frequency showed no change.

This clonotype was counted only a few times. Its matching antigen is unknown. The chain is built from TRBV7-9 and TRBJ1-5, with 9 bases identical to TRBD1. The receptor comes from a male donor in good health. The chain's CDR3 is CASSLVETGGNQPQHF. For the CDR3, the DNA is TGTGCCAGCAGCTTAGTGGAGACAGGGGGTAATCAGCCCCAGCATTTT.